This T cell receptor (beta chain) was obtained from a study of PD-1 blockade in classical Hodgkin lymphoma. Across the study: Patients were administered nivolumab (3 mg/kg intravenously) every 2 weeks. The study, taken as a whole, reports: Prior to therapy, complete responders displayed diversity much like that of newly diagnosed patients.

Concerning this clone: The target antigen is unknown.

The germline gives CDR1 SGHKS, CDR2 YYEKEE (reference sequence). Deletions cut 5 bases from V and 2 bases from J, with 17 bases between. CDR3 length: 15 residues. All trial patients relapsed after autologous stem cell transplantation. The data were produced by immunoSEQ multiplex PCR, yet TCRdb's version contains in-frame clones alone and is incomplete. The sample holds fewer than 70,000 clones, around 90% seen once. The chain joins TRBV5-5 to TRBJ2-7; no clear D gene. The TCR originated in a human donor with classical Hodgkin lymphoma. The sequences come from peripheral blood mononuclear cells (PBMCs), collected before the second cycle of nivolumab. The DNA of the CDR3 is TGTGCCAGCAGTAACGGACCTAATCGGGCCTACGAGCAGTACTTC. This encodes CASSNGPNRAYEQYF. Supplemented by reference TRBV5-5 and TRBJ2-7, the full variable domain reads DAGVTQSPTHLIKTRGQQVTLRCSPISGHKSVSWYQQVLGQGPQFIFQYYEKEERGRGNFPDRFSARQFPNYSSELNVNALLLGDSALYLCASSNGPNRAYEQYFGPGTRLTVT.